What follows is one T cell receptor (beta chain) and its context. Antigen unknown. This entry belongs to a study of Ad26.COV2.S vaccination and SARS-CoV-2 variants. Whole-study context: Intramuscular Ad26.COV2.S doses were given once or twice, 56 days apart.

Trimming removed 6 bases from V and 2 bases from J, with 10 bases in between. The V gene's germline CDR1 is MNHEY and CDR2 SVGAGI. The length of the CDR3 is 13 residues. Study findings and constraints: Spike-specific TCR breadth in vaccine recipients exceeded that seen in placebo recipients. From the TCR breadth and depth analyses, total T cell responses may have been underestimated. Comparable non-spike TCR breadth was observed in vaccine and placebo recipients.

Treatment of the sample: some 19 received Ad26.COV2.S at low or high dose, single or two shots; about 5 received placebo; per-sample allocation not given. Each sample was drawn 63 days after the first injection (of vaccine or placebo). Method: immunoSEQ multiplex PCR; TCRdb's copy keeps in-frame clones and lacks some. The repertoire holds 350,000 to 500,000 clones, with about 93% as singletons. The chain joins TRBV6-5 to TRBJ1-1; D remains ambiguous. This sequence was found in a person aged 18-65 years who received the Ad26.COV2.S COVID-19 vaccine or a placebo. Sample: peripheral blood, taken in a trial of Ad26.COV2.S vaccine versus placebo. The CDR3 region has the DNA TGTGCCAGCAGACAGATATCTAACACTGAAGCTTTCTTT. Translation gives CASRQISNTEAFF.